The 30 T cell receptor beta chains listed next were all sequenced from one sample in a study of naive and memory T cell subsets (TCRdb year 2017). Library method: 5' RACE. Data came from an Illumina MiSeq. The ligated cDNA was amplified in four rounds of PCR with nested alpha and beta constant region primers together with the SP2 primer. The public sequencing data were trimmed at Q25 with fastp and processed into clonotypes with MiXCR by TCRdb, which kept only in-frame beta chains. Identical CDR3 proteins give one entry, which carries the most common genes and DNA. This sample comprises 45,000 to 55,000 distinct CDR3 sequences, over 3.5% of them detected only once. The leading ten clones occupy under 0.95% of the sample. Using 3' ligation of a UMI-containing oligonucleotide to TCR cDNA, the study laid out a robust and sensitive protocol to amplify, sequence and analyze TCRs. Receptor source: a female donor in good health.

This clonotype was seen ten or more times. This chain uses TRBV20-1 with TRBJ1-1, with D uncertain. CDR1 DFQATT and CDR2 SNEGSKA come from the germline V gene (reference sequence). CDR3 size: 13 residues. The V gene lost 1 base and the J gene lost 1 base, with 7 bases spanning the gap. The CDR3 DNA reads TGCAGTGCTAGAGTGATCCGGAACACTGAAGCTTTCTTT. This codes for CSARVIRNTEAFF.

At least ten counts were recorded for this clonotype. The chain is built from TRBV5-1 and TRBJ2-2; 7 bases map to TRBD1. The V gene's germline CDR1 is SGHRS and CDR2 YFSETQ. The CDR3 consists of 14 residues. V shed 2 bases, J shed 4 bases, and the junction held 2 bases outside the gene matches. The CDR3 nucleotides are TGCGCCAGCAGCTTACAGGGGCCCACCGGGGAGCTGTTTTTT. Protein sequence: CASSLQGPTGELFF. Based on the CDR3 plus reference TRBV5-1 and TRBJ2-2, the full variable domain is KAGVTQTPRYLIKTRGQQVTLSCSPISGHRSVSWYQQTPGQGLQFLFEYFSETQRNKGNFPGRFSGRQFSNSRSEMNVSTLELGDSALYLCASSLQGPTGELFFGEGSRLTVL.

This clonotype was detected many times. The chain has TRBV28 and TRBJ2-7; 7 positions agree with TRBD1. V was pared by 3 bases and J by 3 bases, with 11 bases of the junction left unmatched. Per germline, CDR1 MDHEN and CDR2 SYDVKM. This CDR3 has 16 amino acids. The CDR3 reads CASSFTSRQGSYEQYF. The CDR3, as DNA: TGTGCCAGCAGTTTTACCTCAAGACAGGGTAGCTACGAGCAGTACTTC.

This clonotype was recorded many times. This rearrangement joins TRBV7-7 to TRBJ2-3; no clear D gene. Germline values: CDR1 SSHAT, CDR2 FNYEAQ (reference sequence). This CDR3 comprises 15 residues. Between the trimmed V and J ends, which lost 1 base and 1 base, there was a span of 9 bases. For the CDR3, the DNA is TGTGCCAGCAGCTTAGGTGCGGCCGGCACAGATACGCAGTATTTT. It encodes CASSLGAAGTDTQYF. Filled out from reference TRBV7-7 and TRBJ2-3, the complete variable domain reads GAGVSQSPRYKVTKRGQDVTLRCDPISSHATLYWYQQALGQGPEFLTYFNYEAQPDKSGLPSDRFSAERPEGSISTLTIQRTEQRDSAMYRCASSLGAAGTDTQYFGPGTRLTVL.

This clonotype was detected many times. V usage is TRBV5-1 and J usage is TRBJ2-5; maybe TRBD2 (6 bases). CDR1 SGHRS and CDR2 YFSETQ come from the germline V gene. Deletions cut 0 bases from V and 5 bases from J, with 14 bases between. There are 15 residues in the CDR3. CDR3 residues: CASSLAFGSRETQYF. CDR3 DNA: TGCGCCAGCAGCTTGGCTTTCGGGAGTCGGGAGACCCAGTACTTC.

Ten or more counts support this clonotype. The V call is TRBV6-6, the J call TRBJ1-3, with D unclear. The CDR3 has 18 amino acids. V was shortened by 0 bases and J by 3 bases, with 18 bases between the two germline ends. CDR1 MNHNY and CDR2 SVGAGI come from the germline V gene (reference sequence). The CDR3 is CASSYSTAGRGRGNTIYF. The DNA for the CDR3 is TGTGCCAGCAGTTACTCGACGGCGGGAAGAGGACGTGGAAACACCATATATTTT.

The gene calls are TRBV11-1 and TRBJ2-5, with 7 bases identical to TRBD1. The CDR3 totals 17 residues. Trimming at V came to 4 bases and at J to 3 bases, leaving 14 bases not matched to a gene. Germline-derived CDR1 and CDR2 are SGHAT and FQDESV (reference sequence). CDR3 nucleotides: TGTGCCAGCAGCTCACCGTCAGGGGGTTTGGGTAAAGAGACCCAGTACTTC. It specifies CASSSPSGGLGKETQYF.

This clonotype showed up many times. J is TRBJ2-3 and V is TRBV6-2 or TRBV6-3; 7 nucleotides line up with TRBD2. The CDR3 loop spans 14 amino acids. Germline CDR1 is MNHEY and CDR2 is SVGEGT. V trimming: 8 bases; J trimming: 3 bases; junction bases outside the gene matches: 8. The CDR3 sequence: CASYLAGATDTQYF. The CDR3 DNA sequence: TGTGCCAGCTATTTGGCGGGAGCTACAGATACGCAGTATTTT.

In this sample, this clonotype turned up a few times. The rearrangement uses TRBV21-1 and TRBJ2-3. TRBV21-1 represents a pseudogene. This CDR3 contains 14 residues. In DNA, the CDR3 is TGTGCCAGCAGCAGGACCATTAGCACAGATACGCAGTATTTT. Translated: CASSRTISTDTQYF.

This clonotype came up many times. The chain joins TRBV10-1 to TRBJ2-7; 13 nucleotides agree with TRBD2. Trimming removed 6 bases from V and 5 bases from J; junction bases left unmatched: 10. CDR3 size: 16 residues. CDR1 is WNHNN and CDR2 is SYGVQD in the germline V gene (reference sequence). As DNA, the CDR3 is TGCGCCAGCAGCCCGAACAAAGGACTAGCGGGAGACGAGCAGTACTTC. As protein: CASSPNKGLAGDEQYF.

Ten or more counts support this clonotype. DNA of the CDR3: TGCAGTGCCGGGCACCAAGAGACCCAGTACTTC. This codes for CSAGHQETQYF. The chain has TRBV20-1 and TRBJ2-5; D remains unclear. This CDR3 region has 11 residues. CDR1 is DFQATT, CDR2 SNEGSKA, per germline (reference sequence). Trimming cost V 6 bases and J 0 bases, with 5 bases left between them.

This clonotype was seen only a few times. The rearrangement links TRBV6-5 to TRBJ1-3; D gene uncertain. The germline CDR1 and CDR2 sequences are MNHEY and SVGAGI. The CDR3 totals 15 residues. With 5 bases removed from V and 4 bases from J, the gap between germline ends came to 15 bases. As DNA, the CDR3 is TGTGCCAGCAGTCCCTCCGGACTAAGCGGAAACACCATATATTTT. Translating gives CASSPSGLSGNTIYF.

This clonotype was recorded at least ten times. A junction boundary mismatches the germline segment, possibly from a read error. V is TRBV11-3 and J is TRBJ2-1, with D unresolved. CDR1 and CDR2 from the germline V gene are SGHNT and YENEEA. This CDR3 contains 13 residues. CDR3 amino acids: CASSLDSWGEQFF. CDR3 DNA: TGTGCCAGCAGCCTAGACTCCTGGGGTGAGCAGTTCTTC. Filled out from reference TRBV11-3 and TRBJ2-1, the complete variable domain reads EAGVVQSPRYKIIEKKQPVAFWCNPISGHNTLYWYLQNLGQGPELLIRYENEEAVDDSQLPKDRFSAERLKGVDSTLKIQPAELGDSAVYLCASSLDSWGEQFFGPGTRLTVL.

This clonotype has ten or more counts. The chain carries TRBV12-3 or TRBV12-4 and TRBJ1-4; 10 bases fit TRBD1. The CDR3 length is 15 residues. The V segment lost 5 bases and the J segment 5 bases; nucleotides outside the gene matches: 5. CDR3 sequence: CASSLKGQGNEKLFF. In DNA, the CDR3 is TGTGCCAGCAGTCTTAAGGGACAGGGGAATGAAAAACTGTTTTTT.

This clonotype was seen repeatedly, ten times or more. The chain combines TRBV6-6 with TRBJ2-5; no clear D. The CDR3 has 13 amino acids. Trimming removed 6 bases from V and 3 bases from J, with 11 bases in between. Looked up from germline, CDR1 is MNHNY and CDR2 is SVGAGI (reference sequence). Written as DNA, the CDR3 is TGTGCCAGCAGACCCACAGTTAAAGAGACCCAGTACTTC. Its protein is CASRPTVKETQYF.

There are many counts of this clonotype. CDR3 nucleotide sequence: TGTGCCAGCACGGGCAGGGGTGATGGCTACACCTTC. Protein: CASTGRGDGYTF. The chain couples TRBV28 to TRBJ1-2, with D maybe TRBD1 (6 bases). V lost 7 bases and J lost 6, with 12 bases in between. CDR1 and CDR2 from the germline V gene are MDHEN and SYDVKM. The CDR3 is made up of 12 amino acids.

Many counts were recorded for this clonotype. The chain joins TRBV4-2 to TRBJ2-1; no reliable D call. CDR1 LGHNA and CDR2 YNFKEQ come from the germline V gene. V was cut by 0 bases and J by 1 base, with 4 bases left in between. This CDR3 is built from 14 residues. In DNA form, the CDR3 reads TGTGCCAGCAGCCAAGAGAGGTCCTACAATGAGCAGTTCTTC. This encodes CASSQERSYNEQFF.

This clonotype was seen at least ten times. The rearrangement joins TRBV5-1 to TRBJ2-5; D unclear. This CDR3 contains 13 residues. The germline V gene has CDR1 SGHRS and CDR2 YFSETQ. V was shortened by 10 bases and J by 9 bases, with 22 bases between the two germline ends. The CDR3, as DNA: TGCGCCCCCATTTCGGCACCGGTATGGGCCCAGTACTTC. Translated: CAPISAPVWAQYF.

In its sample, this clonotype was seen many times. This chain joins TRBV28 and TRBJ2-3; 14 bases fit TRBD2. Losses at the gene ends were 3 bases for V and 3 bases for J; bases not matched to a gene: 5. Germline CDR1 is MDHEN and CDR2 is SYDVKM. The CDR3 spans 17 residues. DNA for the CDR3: TGTGCCAGCAGTTTCGGACTAGCGGGAGGAAGGACAGATACGCAGTATTTT. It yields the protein CASSFGLAGGRTDTQYF.

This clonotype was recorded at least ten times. The CDR3 sequence: CASSLSADSPLHF. Written as DNA, the CDR3 is TGTGCCAGCAGCTTAAGTGCGGATTCACCCCTCCACTTT. V and J are TRBV7-9 and TRBJ1-6; D ambiguous. V lost 2 bases and J 8 bases, leaving 7 bases between the germline ends. Looked up from germline, CDR1 is SEHNR and CDR2 is FQNEAQ (reference sequence). The CDR3 contains 13 residues. The whole variable domain, remainder taken from reference TRBV7-9 and TRBJ1-6, is DTGVSQNPRHKITKRGQNVTFRCDPISEHNRLYWYRQTLGQGPEFLTYFQNEAQLEKSRLLSDRFSAERPKGSFSTLEIQRTEQGDSAMYLCASSLSADSPLHFGNGTRLTVT.

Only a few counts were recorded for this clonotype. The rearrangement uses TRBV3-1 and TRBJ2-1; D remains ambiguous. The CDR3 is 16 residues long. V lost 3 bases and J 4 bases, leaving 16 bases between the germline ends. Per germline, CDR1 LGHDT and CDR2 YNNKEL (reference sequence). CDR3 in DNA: TGTGCCAGCAGCCAGTATGGTCTTGAGACATACAATGAGCAGTTCTTC. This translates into CASSQYGLETYNEQFF.

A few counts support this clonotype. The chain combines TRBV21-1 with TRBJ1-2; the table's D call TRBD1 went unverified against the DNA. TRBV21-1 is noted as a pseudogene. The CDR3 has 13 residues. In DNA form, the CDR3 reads TGTGCCAGCAGCAATGAGGGGGTGGATGGCTACACCTTC. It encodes CASSNEGVDGYTF.

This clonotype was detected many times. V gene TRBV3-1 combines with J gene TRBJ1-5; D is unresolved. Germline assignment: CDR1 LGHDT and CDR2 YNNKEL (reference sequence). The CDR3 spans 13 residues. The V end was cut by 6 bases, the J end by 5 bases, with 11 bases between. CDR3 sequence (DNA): TGTGCCAGCAGTTCACTAGGGCATCAGCCCCAGCATTTT. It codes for CASSSLGHQPQHF.

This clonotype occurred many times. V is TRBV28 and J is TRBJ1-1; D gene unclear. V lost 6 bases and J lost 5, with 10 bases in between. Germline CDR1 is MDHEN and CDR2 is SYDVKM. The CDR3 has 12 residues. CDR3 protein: CASSPGVTEAFF. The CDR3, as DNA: TGTGCCAGCAGCCCGGGCGTTACTGAAGCTTTCTTT.

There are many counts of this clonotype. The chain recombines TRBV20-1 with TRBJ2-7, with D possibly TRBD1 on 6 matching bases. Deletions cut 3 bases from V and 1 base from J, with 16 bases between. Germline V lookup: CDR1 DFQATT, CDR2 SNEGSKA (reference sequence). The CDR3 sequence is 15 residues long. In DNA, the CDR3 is TGCAGTGCTAGGACGGGGCAGGGGATTTCCTACGAGCAGTACTTC. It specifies CSARTGQGISYEQYF.

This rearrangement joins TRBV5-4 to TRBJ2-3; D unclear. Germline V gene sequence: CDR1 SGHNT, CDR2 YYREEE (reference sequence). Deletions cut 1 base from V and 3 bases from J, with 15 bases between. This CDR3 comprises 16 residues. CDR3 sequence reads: CASSLFNLGRTDTQYF. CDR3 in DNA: TGTGCCAGCAGCTTGTTCAATCTGGGCAGGACAGATACGCAGTATTTT.

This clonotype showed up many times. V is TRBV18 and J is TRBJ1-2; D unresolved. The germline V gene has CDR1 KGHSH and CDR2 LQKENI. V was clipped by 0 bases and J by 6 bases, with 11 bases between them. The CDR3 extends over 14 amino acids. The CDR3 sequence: CASSPPAGRDGYTF. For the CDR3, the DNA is TGTGCCAGCTCACCACCGGCAGGAAGAGATGGCTACACCTTC.

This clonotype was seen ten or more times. For the CDR3, the DNA is TGTGCCAGCAGTACCCCCCCCTGGGAGCAGTACTTC. Amino acid sequence: CASSTPPWEQYF. The chain is built from TRBV28 and TRBJ2-7, with no clear D. The germline V gene has CDR1 MDHEN and CDR2 SYDVKM. Trimming cost V 5 bases and J 7 bases, with 12 bases left between them. The CDR3 sequence is 12 residues long.

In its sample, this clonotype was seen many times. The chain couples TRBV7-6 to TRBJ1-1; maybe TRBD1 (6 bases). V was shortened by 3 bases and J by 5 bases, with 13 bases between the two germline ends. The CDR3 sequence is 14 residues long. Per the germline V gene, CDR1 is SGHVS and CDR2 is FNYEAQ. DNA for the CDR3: TGTGCCAGCAGCTTGAGGGGGAAGGGGACTGAAGCTTTCTTT. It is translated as CASSLRGKGTEAFF.

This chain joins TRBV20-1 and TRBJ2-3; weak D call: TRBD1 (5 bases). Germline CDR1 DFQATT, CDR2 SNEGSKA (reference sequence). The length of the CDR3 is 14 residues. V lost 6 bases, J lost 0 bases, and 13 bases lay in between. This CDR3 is CSAARQSSTDTQYF. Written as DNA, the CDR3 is TGCAGTGCGGCACGACAGAGTAGCACAGATACGCAGTATTTT.